This is a list of T cell receptor beta chains from one sample in a study of T cells in Graves' hyperthyroidism and ophthalmopathy. TCRdb reanalysed the multiplex PCR reads using MiXCR and keeps one entry per CDR3 protein. This sample carries 600,000 or so distinct CDR3 sequences, 15% to 20% of them seen once, and the ten largest clones take less than 4.5%. Material: blood. These receptors were collected from a woman aged 25 to 45 with Graves' hyperthyroidism. Both conserved end residues are part of each CDR3. A D gene is named only where the DNA matches it firmly. The size entry is marked missing in some rows and otherwise reads once, few, many or a size class.

v_gene	j_gene	abundance	d_gene	CDR3aa	CDR3nt
TRBV6-2/TRBV6-3	TRBJ1-1	.	.	CASSYYAGVEAFF	TGTGCCAGCAGTTACTACGCAGGGGTTGAAGCTTTCTTT
TRBV2	TRBJ2-7	.	TRBD2	CASSAGTSGAHEQYF	TGTGCCAGCAGTGCTGGGACTAGCGGGGCCCACGAGCAGTACTTC
TRBV30	TRBJ1-5	.	TRBD1	CAWSVRTGVYNQPQHF	TGTGCCTGGAGTGTACGAACAGGGGTTTACAATCAGCCCCAGCATTTT
TRBV15	TRBJ1-5	few	.	CATSSSPNQPQHF	TGTGCCACCAGCAGTTCCCCCAATCAGCCCCAGCATTTT
TRBV6-2/TRBV6-3	TRBJ2-1	many	.	CASTRVGFSSYNEQFF	TGTGCCAGCACCAGAGTGGGTTTCAGCTCCTACAATGAGCAGTTCTTC
TRBV3-1	TRBJ2-3	many	TRBD1	CASSQAGTGFSTDTQYF	TGTGCCAGCAGCCAAGCGGGGACAGGGTTTAGCACAGATACGCAGTATTTT
TRBV12-3/TRBV12-4	TRBJ1-5	many	TRBD1	CASSLNVGTGVFNQPQHF	TGTGCCAGCAGTTTAAACGTGGGTACAGGGGTCTTCAATCAGCCCCAGCATTTT
TRBV2	TRBJ2-6	many	.	CASSDLGSGANVLTF	TGTGCCAGCAGTGATCTGGGCTCTGGGGCCAACGTCCTGACTTTC
TRBV2	TRBJ2-1	.	.	CASTREPDNEQFF	TGTGCCAGCACGAGGGAGCCTGACAATGAGCAGTTCTTC
TRBV13	TRBJ2-3	.	.	CASSLSKDTQYF	TGTGCCAGCAGCTTATCGAAGGATACGCAGTATTTT
TRBV9	TRBJ1-2	.	.	CASSVESNLDGIDGYTF	TGTGCCAGCAGCGTAGAGTCCAACCTGGACGGAATAGATGGCTACACCTTC
TRBV7-8	TRBJ2-1	.	.	CASSHPDSSYNEQFF	TGTGCCAGCAGCCACCCCGATAGCTCCTACAATGAGCAGTTCTTC
TRBV16	TRBJ1-1	.	.	CASSFTPAGDKAFF	TGTGCCAGCAGTTTCACCCCTGCAGGGGACAAAGCTTTCTTT
TRBV6-1	TRBJ1-2	few	.	CASRQRQVDYGYTF	TGTGCCAGCAGGCAGAGACAGGTGGACTATGGCTACACCTTC
TRBV27	TRBJ2-1	.	.	CASTPGGSGNEQFF	TGTGCCAGCACCCCCGGGGGTTCGGGCAATGAGCAGTTCTTC
TRBV18	TRBJ2-1	many	.	CASSLEPPFQFF	TGTGCCAGCTCACTCGAACCCCCATTCCAGTTCTTC
TRBV12-3/TRBV12-4	TRBJ1-1	many	TRBD1	CASSLDRNEAFF	TGTGCCAGCAGCCTGGACAGGAATGAAGCTTTCTTT
TRBV12-3/TRBV12-4	TRBJ2-1	many	.	CASSFFVGSPHNEQFF	TGTGCCAGCAGTTTCTTTGTCGGGAGCCCCCACAATGAGCAGTTCTTC
TRBV7-2	TRBJ1-1	many	.	CASSLPRGYTEAFF	TGTGCCAGCAGCTTACCCCGGGGGTACACTGAAGCTTTCTTT
TRBV4-2	TRBJ2-3	few	.	CASSQGRVAVDWRFTDTQYF	TGTGCCAGCAGCCAAGGCCGGGTCGCGGTAGATTGGAGGTTCACAGATACGCAGTATTTT
TRBV20-1	TRBJ1-4	few	.	CSARDGGRRNEKLFF	TGCAGTGCTAGAGATGGGGGACGGCGTAATGAAAAACTGTTTTTT
TRBV2	TRBJ2-7	.	.	CASIRVAPGDEQYF	TGTGCCAGCATAAGAGTTGCCCCAGGGGATGAGCAGTACTTC
TRBV10-3	TRBJ2-7	many	.	CAISVDRGVYEQYF	TGTGCCATCAGTGTTGATAGGGGGGTCTACGAGCAGTACTTC
TRBV29-1	TRBJ2-1	many	.	CSVEGQFSYNEQFF	TGCAGCGTTGAAGGACAGTTCTCCTACAATGAGCAGTTCTTC
TRBV12-3/TRBV12-4	TRBJ1-6	.	.	CASSLGPHNSPLHF	TGTGCCAGCAGTTTGGGCCCCCATAATTCACCCCTCCACTTT
TRBV12-5	TRBJ2-5	.	.	CASGLEPGTRSWETQYF	TGTGCTAGTGGTTTGGAACCCGGGACCCGGTCGTGGGAGACCCAGTACTTC
TRBV28	TRBJ2-1	few	.	CASSLSYGEQFF	TGTGCCAGCAGTTTATCATACGGTGAGCAGTTCTTC
TRBV7-2	TRBJ2-2	many	.	CASSTYTGELFF	TGTGCCAGCAGCACTTACACCGGGGAGCTGTTTTTT
TRBV7-3	TRBJ2-3	many	.	CASSLSEGPDTQYF	TGTGCCAGCAGCTTATCCGAGGGTCCAGATACGCAGTATTTT
TRBV11-2	TRBJ1-1	.	.	CASRPGPLNTEAFF	TGTGCCAGCAGGCCGGGACCGCTTAACACTGAAGCTTTCTTT
TRBV12-3/TRBV12-4	TRBJ2-7	many	.	CASTETGKPYEQYF	TGTGCCAGCACCGAAACAGGGAAACCCTACGAGCAGTACTTC
TRBV20-1	TRBJ2-5	.	.	CSARDRYRDFQETQYF	TGCAGTGCTAGAGATCGTTACAGGGACTTTCAAGAGACCCAGTACTTC
TRBV5-6	TRBJ1-4	once	.	CASTGQLGEKLFF	TGTGCCAGCACCGGGCAGTTGGGTGAAAAACTGTTTTTT
TRBV28	TRBJ1-4	many	TRBD1	CASRLTGAGKLFF	TGTGCCAGCAGACTAACAGGGGCGGGAAAACTGTTTTTT
TRBV7-9	TRBJ2-5	.	TRBD2	CASSAVVAGEETQYF	TGTGCCAGCAGCGCCGTGGTAGCGGGAGAAGAGACCCAGTACTTC
TRBV20-1	TRBJ2-3	few	.	CSARGGAGSFTDTQYF	TGCAGTGCTAGAGGGGGTGCGGGGTCTTTCACAGATACGCAGTATTTT
TRBV3-1	TRBJ2-5	many	.	CASSQVEGTQYF	TGTGCCAGCAGCCAAGTGGAGGGCACCCAGTACTTC
TRBV29-1	TRBJ1-1	few	.	CSVAPRASNFNTEAFF	TGCAGCGTTGCGCCTAGGGCGTCAAATTTCAACACTGAAGCTTTCTTT
TRBV13	TRBJ2-5	.	.	CASRVLAAQETQYF	TGTGCCAGCAGGGTTCTGGCGGCCCAAGAGACCCAGTACTTC
TRBV4-1	TRBJ2-7	.	.	CASSQRSRGREQYF	TGCGCCAGCAGCCAACGCAGTCGGGGCCGAGAGCAGTACTTC
TRBV28	TRBJ1-1	.	.	CASSTTTGNTEAFF	TGTGCCAGCAGTACAACGACAGGGAACACTGAAGCTTTCTTT
TRBV10-3	TRBJ2-2	.	.	CAIRDGIGELFF	TGTGCCATCAGGGACGGAATCGGGGAGCTGTTTTTT
TRBV27	TRBJ2-3	many	.	CASSALGASTDTQYF	TGTGCCAGCAGTGCCCTGGGGGCGTCCACAGATACGCAGTATTTT
TRBV30	TRBJ2-3	many	.	CAWSVQPDTQYF	TGTGCCTGGAGTGTACAGCCAGATACGCAGTATTTT
TRBV5-1	TRBJ2-3	.	TRBD1	CASSSQGGRGDTQYF	TGCGCCAGCAGCTCACAGGGGGGACGTGGAGATACGCAGTATTTT
TRBV28	TRBJ2-7	many	TRBD2	CASGSGTSGTYEQYF	TGTGCCAGCGGATCCGGGACTAGCGGGACCTACGAGCAGTACTTC
TRBV6-1	TRBJ2-2	.	.	CASSEAGIANTGELFF	TGTGCCAGCAGTGAAGCGGGTATCGCGAACACCGGGGAGCTGTTTTTT
TRBV5-1	TRBJ1-2	few	.	CASSLAAGIKDYGYTF	TGCGCCAGCAGCTTGGCCGCGGGGATAAAGGACTATGGCTACACCTTC
TRBV7-9	TRBJ2-5	many	TRBD1	CASRRTGTGKEGETQYF	TGTGCCAGCAGACGTACCGGGACAGGCAAAGAAGGGGAGACCCAGTACTTC
TRBV11-2	TRBJ2-5	many	.	CASSYRSYQETQYF	TGTGCCAGCAGCTACCGATCGTACCAAGAGACCCAGTACTTC